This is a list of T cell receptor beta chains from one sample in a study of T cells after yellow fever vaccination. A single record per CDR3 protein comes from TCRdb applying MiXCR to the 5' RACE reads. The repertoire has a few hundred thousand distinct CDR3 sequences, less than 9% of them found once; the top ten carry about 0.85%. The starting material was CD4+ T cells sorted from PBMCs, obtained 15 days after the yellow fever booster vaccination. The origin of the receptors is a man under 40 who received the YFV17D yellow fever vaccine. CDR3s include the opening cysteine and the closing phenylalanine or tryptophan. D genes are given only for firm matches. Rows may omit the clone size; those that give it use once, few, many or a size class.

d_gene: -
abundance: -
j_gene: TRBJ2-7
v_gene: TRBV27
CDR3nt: TGTGCCAGCAGTTTTCAGGGGCAAAATACCTACGAGCAGTACTTC
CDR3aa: CASSFQGQNTYEQYF

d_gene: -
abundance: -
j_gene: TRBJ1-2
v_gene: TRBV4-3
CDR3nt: TGCGCCAGCAGCCAAACGGAGATATCGGGCTACACCTTC
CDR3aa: CASSQTEISGYTF

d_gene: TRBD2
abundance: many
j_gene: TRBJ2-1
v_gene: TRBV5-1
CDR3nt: TGCGCCAGCAGCCCGGGGACTAGCGGGAGGATTAGCTCCTACAATGAGCAGTTCTTC
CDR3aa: CASSPGTSGRISSYNEQFF

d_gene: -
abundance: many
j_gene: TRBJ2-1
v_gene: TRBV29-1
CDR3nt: TGCAGCGTTATCCCCCCCCCGTCCTACAATGAGCAGTTCTTC
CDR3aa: CSVIPPPSYNEQFF

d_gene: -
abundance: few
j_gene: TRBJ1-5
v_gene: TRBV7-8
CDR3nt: TGTGCCAGCAGTCGAACAGGGTATCAGTATCAGCCCCAGCATTTT
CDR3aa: CASSRTGYQYQPQHF

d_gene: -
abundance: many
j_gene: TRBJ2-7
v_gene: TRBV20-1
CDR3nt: TGCAGCTCCTTAACCGCGGGGGCGGGTGAGCAGTACTTC
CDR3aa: CSSLTAGAGEQYF

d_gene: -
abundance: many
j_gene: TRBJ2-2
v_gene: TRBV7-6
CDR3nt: TGTGCCAGCAGCCCCCTCGGGGGGGAGCTGTTTTTT
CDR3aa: CASSPLGGELFF

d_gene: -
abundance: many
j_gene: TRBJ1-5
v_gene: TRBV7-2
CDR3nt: TGTGCCAGCAGCCCTGGGCCGGGGGAGTTCCCTCAGCCCCAGCATTTT
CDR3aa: CASSPGPGEFPQPQHF

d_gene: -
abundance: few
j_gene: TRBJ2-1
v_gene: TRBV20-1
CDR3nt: TGCAGTGCTCGGAGGACCGTGGACGATCAGTTCTTC
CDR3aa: CSARRTVDDQFF

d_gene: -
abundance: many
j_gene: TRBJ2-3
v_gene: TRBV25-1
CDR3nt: TGTGCCATCGGGGCGGGACAAACAGATACGCAGTATTTT
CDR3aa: CAIGAGQTDTQYF

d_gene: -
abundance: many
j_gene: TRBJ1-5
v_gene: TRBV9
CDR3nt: TGTGCCAGCAGCGTAGGGTTGAATCAGCCCCAGCATTTT
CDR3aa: CASSVGLNQPQHF

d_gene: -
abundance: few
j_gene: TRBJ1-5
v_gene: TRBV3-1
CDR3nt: TGTGCCAGCAGCCAAGACGGACGCCATACAGCTCAGCCCCAGCATTTT
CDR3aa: CASSQDGRHTAQPQHF

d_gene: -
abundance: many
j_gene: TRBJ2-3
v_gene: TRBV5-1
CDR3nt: TGCGCCAGCAGCTTGGTGGACAGAGCAGATACGCAGTATTTT
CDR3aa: CASSLVDRADTQYF

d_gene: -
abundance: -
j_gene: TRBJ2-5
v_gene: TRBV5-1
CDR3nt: TGCGCCAGCAGCCTGGACCCCGGGACCCAGTACTTC
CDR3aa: CASSLDPGTQYF

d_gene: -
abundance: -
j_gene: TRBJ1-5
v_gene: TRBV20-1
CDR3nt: TGCAGTGCTTACCCGAGGGGGGGACCGAACCAGCCCCAGCATTTT
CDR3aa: CSAYPRGGPNQPQHF

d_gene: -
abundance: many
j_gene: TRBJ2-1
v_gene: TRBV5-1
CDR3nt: TGCGCCAGCAGCTTCCGGGACGGACGTTACAATGAGCAGTTCTTC
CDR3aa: CASSFRDGRYNEQFF

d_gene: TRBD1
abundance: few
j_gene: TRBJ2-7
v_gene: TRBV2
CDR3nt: TGTGCCAGCAGGGGAAGACAGGGCTCTCCCTACGAGCAGTACTTC
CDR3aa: CASRGRQGSPYEQYF

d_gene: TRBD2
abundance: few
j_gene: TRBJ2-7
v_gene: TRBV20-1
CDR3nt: TGCAGTGCACATTATAGCGGGAGAATGGGCGAGCAGTACTTC
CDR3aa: CSAHYSGRMGEQYF

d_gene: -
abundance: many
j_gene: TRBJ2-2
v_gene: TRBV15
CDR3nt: TGTGCCACCAGCAGAGATGACGTCGGGGAGCTGTTTTTT
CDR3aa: CATSRDDVGELFF

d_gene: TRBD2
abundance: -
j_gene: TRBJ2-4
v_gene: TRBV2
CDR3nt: TGTGCCAGCAGAGTAGCGGGAGCCAAAAACATTCAGTACTTC
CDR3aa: CASRVAGAKNIQYF

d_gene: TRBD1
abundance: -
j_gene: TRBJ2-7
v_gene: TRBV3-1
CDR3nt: TGTGCCAGCAGCCAAGATAGGGACAGGAAATCCTACGAGCAGTACTTC
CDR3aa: CASSQDRDRKSYEQYF

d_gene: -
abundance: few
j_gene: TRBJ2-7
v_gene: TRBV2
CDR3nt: TGTGCCAGCAGGGATCTCTCGCGTGTAAGCTCCTACGAGCAGTACTTC
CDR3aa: CASRDLSRVSSYEQYF

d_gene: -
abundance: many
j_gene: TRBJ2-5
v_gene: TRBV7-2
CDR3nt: TGTGCCAGCAGCTTACGGCCCGAGACCCAGTACTTC
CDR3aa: CASSLRPETQYF

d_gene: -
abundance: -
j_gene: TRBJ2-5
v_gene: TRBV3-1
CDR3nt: TGTGCCAGCAGCCAACCCTCCAGGGGCCAAGAGACCCAGTACTTC
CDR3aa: CASSQPSRGQETQYF

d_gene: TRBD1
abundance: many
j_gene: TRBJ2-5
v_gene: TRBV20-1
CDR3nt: TGCAGTGCTAGATCAGACTTCCGGGACAGGGCCCTCGAGGAGACCCAGTACTTC
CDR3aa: CSARSDFRDRALEETQYF

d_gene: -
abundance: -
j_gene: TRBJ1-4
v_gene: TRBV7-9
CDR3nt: TGTGCCAGCAGCTTAGCACCGGTGGGCGGTGAAAAACTGTTTTTT
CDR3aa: CASSLAPVGGEKLFF

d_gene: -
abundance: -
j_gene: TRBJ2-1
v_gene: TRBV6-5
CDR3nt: TGTGCCAGCAGTTACTCGACGGGAGTGGACTACAATGAGCAGTTCTTC
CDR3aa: CASSYSTGVDYNEQFF

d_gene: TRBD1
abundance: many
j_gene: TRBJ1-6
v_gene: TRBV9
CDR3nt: TGTGCCAGCAGCGGAACAGGGGATTCACCCCTCCACTTT
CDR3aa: CASSGTGDSPLHF

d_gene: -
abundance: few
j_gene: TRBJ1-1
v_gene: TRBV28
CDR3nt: TGTGCCAGCAGATGGACGGGGGCTGAAGCTTTCTTT
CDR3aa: CASRWTGAEAFF

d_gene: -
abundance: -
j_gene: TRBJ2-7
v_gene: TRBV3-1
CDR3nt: TGTGCCAGCAGCCAAGAGAGGAGTGAAAGGGGCGAGCAGTATTTC
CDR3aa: CASSQERSERGEQYF

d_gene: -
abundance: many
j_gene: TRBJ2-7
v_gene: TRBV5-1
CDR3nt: TGCGCCAGCAGCTTGATCAGCTCCTACGAGCAGTACTTC
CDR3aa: CASSLISSYEQYF

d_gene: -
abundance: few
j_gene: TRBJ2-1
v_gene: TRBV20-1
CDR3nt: TGCAGTGCTAGACGGCTAGCGCGGTACAATGAGCAGTTCTTC
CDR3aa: CSARRLARYNEQFF

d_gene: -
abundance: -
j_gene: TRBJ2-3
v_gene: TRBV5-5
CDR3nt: TGTGCCAGCAGCTTGGCCCAGCGCACAGATACGCAGTATTTT
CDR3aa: CASSLAQRTDTQYF

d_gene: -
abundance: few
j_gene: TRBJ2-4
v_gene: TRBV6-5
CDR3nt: TGTGCCAGCAGTTTCCGACAGAATGGAGCCAAAAACATTCAGTACTTC
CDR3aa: CASSFRQNGAKNIQYF

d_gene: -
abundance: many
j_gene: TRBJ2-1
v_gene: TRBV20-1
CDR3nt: TGCAGTGCTCGGGGCGTTGTCGGTTTGCAGTTCTTC
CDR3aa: CSARGVVGLQFF

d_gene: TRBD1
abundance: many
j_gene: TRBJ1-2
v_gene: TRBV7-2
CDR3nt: TGTGCCAGCAGCCCTGGGACAGGGGCCAACTATGGCTACACCTTC
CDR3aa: CASSPGTGANYGYTF

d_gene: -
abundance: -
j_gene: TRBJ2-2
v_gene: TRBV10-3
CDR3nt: TGTGCCATCAGTGAGGGGGGCAAGCACACCGGGGAGCTGTTTTTT
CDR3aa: CAISEGGKHTGELFF

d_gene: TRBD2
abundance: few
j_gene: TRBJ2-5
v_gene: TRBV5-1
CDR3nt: TGCGCCAGCAGCCTCTATCGCGGGGGAGAGACCCAGTACTTC
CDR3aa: CASSLYRGGETQYF

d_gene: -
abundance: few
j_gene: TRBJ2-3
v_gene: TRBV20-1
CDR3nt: TGCAGTGCTAGAGATCCGACCCCCGCTCTCACAGATACGCAGTATTTT
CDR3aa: CSARDPTPALTDTQYF

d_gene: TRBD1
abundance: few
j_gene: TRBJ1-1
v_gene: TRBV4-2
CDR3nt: TGTGCCAGCAGCCAAGGAGGGACAGCCATGAACACTGAAGCTTTCTTT
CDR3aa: CASSQGGTAMNTEAFF

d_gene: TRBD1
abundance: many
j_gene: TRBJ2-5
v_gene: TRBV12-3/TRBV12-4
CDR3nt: TGTGCCAGCAGTTCCCACAGGGGAGAGACCCAGTACTTC
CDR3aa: CASSSHRGETQYF

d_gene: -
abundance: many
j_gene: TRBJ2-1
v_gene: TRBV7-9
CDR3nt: TGTGCCAGCAGCTCACCCTGGGGCTGGGGAAACAATGAGCAGTTCTTC
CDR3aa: CASSSPWGWGNNEQFF

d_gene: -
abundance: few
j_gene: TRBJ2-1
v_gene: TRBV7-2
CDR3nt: TGTGCCAGCAGCGTAAGCTTCCCGGGTGAGCAGTTCTTC
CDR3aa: CASSVSFPGEQFF

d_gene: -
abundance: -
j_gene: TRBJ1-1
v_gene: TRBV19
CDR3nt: TGTGCCAGTAGTATCCAAGACCTCCCTAGTGCCGAAGCTTTCTTT
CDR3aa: CASSIQDLPSAEAFF

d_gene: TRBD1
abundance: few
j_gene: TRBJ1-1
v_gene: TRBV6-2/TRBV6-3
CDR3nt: TGTGCCAGCAGTTACACTAGAGGACAGGTGAACACTGAAGCTTTCTTT
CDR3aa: CASSYTRGQVNTEAFF

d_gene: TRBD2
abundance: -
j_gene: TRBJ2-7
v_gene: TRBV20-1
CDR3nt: TGCAGTGCTAGAGCAGCGGGAGCAAGAGAGCAGTACTTC
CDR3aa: CSARAAGAREQYF

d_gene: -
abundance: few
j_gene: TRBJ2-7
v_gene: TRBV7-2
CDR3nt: TGTGCCAGCAGGGCGGGAACGACCTACGAGCAGTACTTC
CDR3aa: CASRAGTTYEQYF

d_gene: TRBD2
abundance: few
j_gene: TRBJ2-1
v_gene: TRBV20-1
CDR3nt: TGCAGTGCTAGGGTAGCGGGAGGATTCTACAATGAGCAGTTCTTC
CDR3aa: CSARVAGGFYNEQFF

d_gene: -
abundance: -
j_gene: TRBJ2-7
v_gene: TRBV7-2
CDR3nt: TGTGCCAGCAGCTTAGCGCTTGGGGGGACCTACGAGCAGTACTTC
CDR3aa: CASSLALGGTYEQYF

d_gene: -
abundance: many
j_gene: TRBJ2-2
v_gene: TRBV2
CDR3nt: TGTGCCAGCAGGCACAGGGAGAACACCGGGGAGCTGTTTTTT
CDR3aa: CASRHRENTGELFF

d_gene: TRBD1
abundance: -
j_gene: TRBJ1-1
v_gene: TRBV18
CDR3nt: TGTGCCAGCTCACTACGGACAGGGAGGAACACTGAAGCTTTCTTT
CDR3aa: CASSLRTGRNTEAFF

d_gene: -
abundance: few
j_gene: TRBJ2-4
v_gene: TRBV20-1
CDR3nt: TGCAGTGCTAGAGTTGGTCCTCTAGCCAAAAACATTCAGTACTTC
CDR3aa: CSARVGPLAKNIQYF

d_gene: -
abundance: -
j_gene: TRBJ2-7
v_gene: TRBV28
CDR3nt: TGTGCCAGCGGACTGGCTCAGGAGATCTACGAGCAGTACTTC
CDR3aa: CASGLAQEIYEQYF

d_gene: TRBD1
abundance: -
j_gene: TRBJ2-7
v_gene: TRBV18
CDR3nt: TGTGCCAGCTCAGCGGACAGGTCCTACGAGCAGTACTTC
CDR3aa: CASSADRSYEQYF

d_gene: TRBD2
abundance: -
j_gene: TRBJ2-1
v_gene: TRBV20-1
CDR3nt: TGCAGTGCTAGAGAAGCGGGAGGGCGCAATGAGCAGTTCTTC
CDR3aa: CSAREAGGRNEQFF

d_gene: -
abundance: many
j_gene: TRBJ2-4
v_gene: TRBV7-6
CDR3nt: TGTGCCAGCAGCCCCGGAATCGGGATAGAGGTTCAGTACTTC
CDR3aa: CASSPGIGIEVQYF

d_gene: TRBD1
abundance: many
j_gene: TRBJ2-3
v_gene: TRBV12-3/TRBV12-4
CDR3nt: TGTGCCAGCAGTGGACAGGGAGGAGGCACAGATACGCAGTATTTT
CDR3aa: CASSGQGGGTDTQYF

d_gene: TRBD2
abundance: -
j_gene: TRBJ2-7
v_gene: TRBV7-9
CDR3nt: TGTGCCAGCAGCCCCAGGCGGGAGGCCCCCTACGAGCAGTACTTC
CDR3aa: CASSPRREAPYEQYF

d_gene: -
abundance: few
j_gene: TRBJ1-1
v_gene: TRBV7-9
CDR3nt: TGTGCCAGCAGCTTAGCGGGGGTAATGAACACTGAAGCTTTCTTT
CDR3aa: CASSLAGVMNTEAFF